Each of the 4 T cell receptor beta chains below was sequenced from the same sample in a study of beta chain features in type 1 diabetes. The study reverse transcribed the entire isolated RNA, so it sequenced expressed TCRB transcripts. Profiled with immunoSEQ multiplex PCR; TCRdb holds only in-frame clones, not every one. The sample records more than 110,000 clones, about 7.1% being singletons. What was sequenced was central memory CD4+ T cells from blood. The receptors derive from a woman aged 25 to 39 in good health.

The V gene is TRBV28, the J gene TRBJ1-2, with 10 bases aligning to TRBD1. Germline CDR1 and CDR2: MDHEN and SYDVKM. The CDR3 length is 14 residues. Germline trimming cut 6 bases from V and 6 bases from J; bases unmatched to any gene: 7. The chain's CDR3 is CASRSGTGVHGYTF. Written as DNA, the CDR3 is TGTGCCAGCAGGTCTGGGACAGGGGTTCATGGCTACACCTTC.

As to this clone: Within the sample, other DNA sequences also encode this same CDR3. The rearrangement links TRBV5-1 to TRBJ2-5; tentatively, D is TRBD1 (5 bases). The CDR3 covers 13 residues. Looked up from germline, CDR1 is SGHRS and CDR2 is YFSETQ. V lost 1 base, J lost 3 bases, and 7 bases lay in between. The CDR3 region is CASSLRGKETQYF. CDR3 coding DNA: TGCGCCAGCAGCTTGAGGGGAAAAGAGACCCAGTACTTC.

This clone was counted at least ten times. The CDR3 is CAWTRGRPSTDTQYF. DNA for the CDR3: TGTGCCTGGACCCGGGGGAGGCCCAGCACAGATACGCAGTATTTT. V and J are TRBV30 and TRBJ2-3, with D maybe TRBD2 (6 bases). The CDR3 is 15 residues long. CDR1 is GTSNPN and CDR2 is SVGIG in the germline V gene (reference sequence). With 4 bases removed from V and 0 bases from J, the gap between germline ends came to 14 bases.

This sequence joins TRBV18 and TRBJ2-7, with D tentatively TRBD1 (5 bases). Germline CDR1 KGHSH, CDR2 LQKENI. V shed 2 bases and J shed 2 bases, with 16 bases lying between them. The length of the CDR3 is 16 residues. The CDR3 bases are TGTGCCAGCTCACCAGCATCCGGACAAGGGCCCTACGAGCAGTACTTC. Amino acids: CASSPASGQGPYEQYF.